A single sample gave rise to the 20 T cell receptor beta chains below, sequenced in a study of T cell responses to AZD1222 COVID-19 vaccine. Data came from immunoSEQ multiplex PCR; TCRdb stores just in-frame clones and leaves some out. The repertoire holds some 120,000 clones, roughly 90% seen once, with around 10% in the top ten. The starting material was peripheral blood, obtained on day 0 of MenACWY control vaccination. The receptors come from an adult in good health.

V is TRBV5-1 and J is TRBJ2-1, with D possibly matching TRBD2 (6 bases). CDR1 and CDR2 (germline): SGHRS, YFSETQ. This CDR3 is built from 15 residues. Trimming pared 0 bases from V and 0 bases from J, leaving 7 bases between. The CDR3 protein is CASSLGGISYNEQFF. The CDR3 DNA reads TGCGCCAGCAGCTTGGGCGGGATCTCCTACAATGAGCAGTTCTTC.

A few counts support this clone. The chain joins TRBV12-3 or TRBV12-4 to TRBJ1-1, with D perhaps TRBD1 (5 bases). V dropped 5 bases and J dropped 4 bases, with 8 bases sitting between them. CDR3 length equals 12 residues. The CDR3 bases are TGTGCCAGCAGTGACCAGGGCACTGAAGCTTTCTTT. It codes for CASSDQGTEAFF.

This clone was found once. This chain uses TRBV19 with TRBJ2-1, with D possibly being TRBD2 (6 bases). The CDR3 contains 17 residues. CDR1 is LNHDA, CDR2 SQIVND, per germline (reference sequence). V gave up 3 bases and J gave up 4 bases, with 19 bases separating them. CDR3 protein: CASSISGAVTFYNEQFF. The CDR3 bases are TGTGCCAGTAGTATTAGCGGAGCCGTCACATTTTACAATGAGCAGTTCTTC.

This chain connects TRBV10-3 to TRBJ2-1; D possibly corresponds to TRBD2 (6 bases). CDR1 is ENHRY and CDR2 is SYGVKD in the germline V gene. The V end was cut by 6 bases, the J end by 10 bases, with 13 bases between. The CDR3 extends over 12 amino acids. In nucleotides, the CDR3 is TGTGCCATCAGCTGGGAAGGACTAGAGCAGTTCTTC. Residues: CAISWEGLEQFF.

V usage is TRBV20-1 and J usage is TRBJ2-3; TRBD2 aligns across 11 bases. Germline CDR1 reads DFQATT; CDR2 reads SNEGSKA (reference sequence). V trimming: 3 bases; J trimming: 4 bases; junction bases outside the gene matches: 3. This CDR3 is 14 amino acids long. CDR3: CSASPSGRSDTQYF. CDR3 in DNA: TGCAGTGCTAGTCCTAGCGGGAGGTCAGATACGCAGTATTTT.

In nucleotides, the CDR3 is TGTGCCAGCAGCCAAGGGGCGGTCCAAGAGACCCAGTACTTC. Amino acid sequence: CASSQGAVQETQYF. The rearrangement joins TRBV4-2 to TRBJ2-5; D not certain. V was clipped by 1 base and J by 1 base, with 7 bases between them. The CDR3 runs 14 residues. Germline loops: CDR1 LGHNA, CDR2 YNFKEQ.

This clone has more than one count but fewer than ten. This chain connects TRBV9 to TRBJ2-7, with D possibly being TRBD2 (6 bases). The germline V and J ends were trimmed by 4 bases and 3 bases, with 17 bases remaining between them. Germline CDR1 and CDR2: SGDLS and YYNGEE. This CDR3 spans 15 amino acids. CDR3 in DNA: TGTGCCAGCAGCCCCGGTGGTAGCGGAGTCTACGAGCAGTACTTC. It yields the protein CASSPGGSGVYEQYF.

This clone was recorded a few times. The rearrangement uses TRBV7-3 and TRBJ1-4; TRBD1 matches 9 bases. The germline gives CDR1 SGHTA, CDR2 FQGTGA. The CDR3 runs to 14 residues. V lost 5 bases and J lost 8; bases outside the gene matches: 6. DNA for the CDR3: TGTGCCAGCAGCCCCCGGGACAGGGTGGAAAAACTGTTTTTT. Its translation: CASSPRDRVEKLFF.

This chain links TRBV2 with TRBJ1-5; D not resolved. Per germline, CDR1 SNHLY and CDR2 FYNNEI. The length of the CDR3 is 13 residues. V was clipped by 6 bases and J by 4 bases, with 10 bases between them. The CDR3, as DNA: TGTGCCAGCAGCATGGGAGGGAATCAGCCCCAGCATTTT. Translated: CASSMGGNQPQHF.

V usage is TRBV6-5 and J usage is TRBJ2-2, with D possibly being TRBD2 (5 bases). Germline assignment: CDR1 MNHEY and CDR2 SVGAGI. This CDR3 contains 13 residues. Trimming took 10 bases from V and 6 from J, leaving 15 bases between them. The CDR3 here is CATKKGVPGELFF. CDR3 DNA: TGTGCCACCAAAAAGGGAGTTCCCGGGGAGCTGTTTTTT.

This clone came up once. The chain joins TRBV11-3 to TRBJ2-5; no clear D. Trimming removed 2 bases at V and 3 bases at J, with 10 bases between. Germline CDR1 SGHNT, CDR2 YENEEA. This CDR3 is 14 amino acids long. The CDR3 DNA follows: TGTGCCAGCAGCTTATTTGCGATGAAAGAGACCCAGTACTTC. As protein: CASSLFAMKETQYF.

The chain carries TRBV21-1 and TRBJ1-5; whether TRBD1, the table's D call, matches the DNA was not checked. TRBV21-1 is deemed a pseudogene. This CDR3 is 16 amino acids long. This CDR3 is CASSKGRPGDEQPQHF. CDR3 coding DNA: TGTGCCAGCAGCAAAGGTAGGCCAGGGGATGAACAGCCCCAGCATTTT.

This chain joins TRBV9 and TRBJ1-2; 12 bases line up with TRBD1. Germline CDR1 is SGDLS and CDR2 is YYNGEE. Trimming removed 7 bases from V and 8 bases from J; junction bases left unmatched: 12. There are 15 residues in the CDR3. The CDR3 protein is CASHRDRGRGFGYTF. Written as DNA, the CDR3 is TGTGCCAGCCACCGGGACAGGGGGCGCGGTTTCGGCTACACCTTC. The full variable domain, rest sourced from reference TRBV9 and TRBJ1-2, is DSGVTQTPKHLITATGQRVTLRCSPRSGDLSVYWYQQSLDQGLQFLIQYYNGEERAKGNILERFSAQQFPDLHSELNLSSLELGDSALYFCASHRDRGRGFGYTFGSGTRLTVV.

This chain connects TRBV27 to TRBJ1-4; no firm D call. V lost 2 bases to trimming and J lost 3 bases, with 7 bases between them. Germline V CDR1 and CDR2: MNHEY, SMNVEV (reference sequence). The CDR3 spans 14 residues. CDR3 region: CASSLSRANEKLFF. The DNA for the CDR3 is TGTGCCAGCAGTTTAAGTCGGGCTAATGAAAAACTGTTTTTT.

This clone has a single count. The gene calls are TRBV6-5 and TRBJ1-1; 11 nucleotides agree with TRBD1. J gave up 10 bases and V 0 bases, and 1 base lay outside the gene matches. Looked up from germline, CDR1 is MNHEY and CDR2 is SVGAGI. CDR3 size: 13 residues. CDR3 sequence: CASSYSGTGGAFF. CDR3 bases: TGTGCCAGCAGTTACTCAGGGACAGGGGGAGCTTTCTTT.

A note on this clone: This CDR3 is also generated by other DNA sequences in the sample. The chain joins TRBV6-2 or TRBV6-3 to TRBJ2-7; no clear D gene. CDR1 and CDR2 (germline): MNHEY, SVGEGT. The CDR3 is 12 residues long. With 2 bases removed from V and 4 bases from J, the gap between germline ends came to 6 bases. CDR3 in DNA: TGTGCCAGCAGTTACGCTTCGTACGAGCAGTACTTC. Translated, it gives CASSYASYEQYF.

The rearrangement uses TRBV7-2 and TRBJ2-1, with TRBD2 matching 8 bases. Germline CDR1 SGHTA, CDR2 FQGNSA. CDR3 length: 15 residues. V lost 1 base, J lost 8 bases, and 7 bases stayed unmatched. The CDR3 loop reads CASSLGRGLGDEQFF. CDR3 DNA sequence: TGTGCCAGCAGCTTAGGCAGGGGACTAGGTGATGAGCAGTTCTTC.

J is TRBJ2-7 and V is TRBV11-3; D may be TRBD2 (6 bases). The CDR3 runs 14 residues. Germline V gene data show CDR1 as SGHNT and CDR2 as YENEEA. With 5 bases removed from V and 2 bases from J, the gap between germline ends came to 13 bases. This CDR3 is CASSPEEGPYEQYF. The CDR3 DNA is TGTGCCAGCAGCCCAGAGGAGGGCCCCTACGAGCAGTACTTC.

V gene TRBV24-1 combines with J gene TRBJ2-2; D may be TRBD1 or TRBD2 (5 bases each). Between the trimmed V and J ends, which lost 6 bases and 6 bases, there was a span of 7 bases. Germline V gene lookup returns CDR1 KGHDR and CDR2 SFDVKD. The CDR3 has 12 residues. The CDR3 sequence is CATSLGAGELFF. The CDR3 DNA sequence: TGTGCCACCAGTTTGGGGGCCGGGGAGCTGTTTTTT.

This clone occurred a few times. The chain carries TRBV9 and TRBJ2-7; D possibly corresponds to TRBD1 (5 bases). The CDR3 is made up of 15 amino acids. Germline assignment: CDR1 SGDLS and CDR2 YYNGEE. V was pared by 0 bases and J by 2 bases, with 12 bases between. In nucleotides, the CDR3 is TGTGCCAGCAGCGTAGGAGAAGGACATGCCTACGAGCAGTACTTC. Translated: CASSVGEGHAYEQYF.